This T cell receptor (beta chain) was retrieved from a study of regulatory T cells in long-lasting Graves disease (dated by TCRdb to the early 2020s). With regard to the full study: Persistent Graves' disease was defined as persistently positive TSH receptor autoantibodies together with antithyroid drug treatment for over 5 years. Patients with persistent Graves' disease were compared with patients with newly diagnosed Graves' disease using TCR sequencing and RNA sequencing of peripheral blood. The study was registered as a clinical trial and conducted in China. A total of roughly 33 samples underwent TCR sequencing: approximately 13 from persistent and roughly 20 from newly diagnosed Graves' disease patients. On average, persistent Graves' disease patients in the clinical cohort had been on antithyroid drugs for roughly 11 years.

Library preparation used multiplex PCR. TCRdb shows the sequencer as Illumina HiSeq 4000. iRepertoire HTBI primers and Arm-PCR amplification of CDR3 regions were used to construct TCR beta libraries. Before sequencing, the PCR products underwent gel purification. The paper's data handling went like this. Across samples, 62 TRBV and roughly 15 TRBJ segments were identified and used for gene usage analysis of CDR3 amino acid clonotypes. COPE and FqMerger were used to merge the filtered high-quality paired reads into contigs. BLAST was used to align contigs to IMGT TRBV, TRBD and TRBJ reference genes, and CDR3 was defined according to IMGT. Any clonotype with a frequency above 0.1% was classified as a highly expanded clone. Shannon entropy served as the measure of repertoire diversity, while the Gini coefficient captured V-J evenness. A clonotype found in more than one individual was treated as public. TCRdb itself trimmed the public reads at Q25 with fastp, ran MiXCR and retained productive beta chains. Each CDR3 protein appears once, grouped with its most common genes and DNA. The V and J calls come from TCRdb's annotation, not from the publication. The sample table holds fewer than 600,000 distinct CDR3 sequences, of which 22% were seen once. The ten largest account for 10% to 15% of the sample.

In this sample, this clonotype turned up a few times. Its binding antigen is unknown. Qualities for individual bases were not recorded, and no much larger clone is one base off. What this sample's time point label stands for: persistent/refractory GD, antithyroid drugs over 5 years with positive TRAb. For both TCR sequencing and RNA sequencing, RNA was extracted from PBMCs in TRIzol. The diagnosis of Graves' disease was made according to American Thyroid Association guidelines. Recruitment of patients was carried out at an endocrinology department in Xi'an, China. Each patient gave 7 to 9.5 milliliters of peripheral blood, collected in an EDTA anticoagulant tube. PBMCs were isolated by Ficoll Paque Plus density gradient separation without further T cell sorting. An Agilent 2100 Bioanalyzer and agarose gel were used to check RNA quality, while a NanoDrop 2000 measured RNA concentration. From the cysteine through the phenylalanine, the CDR3 covers 14 amino acids. This entry keeps only the CDR3 DNA: 42 bases, framed from base 1. The germline V gene supplies CDR1 MNHNS and CDR2 SASEGT. V gives up 7 bases and J gives up 4 bases, and the segment between their germline ends measures 16 bases.

The investigation overall reported the following: Persistent Graves' disease patients showed lower TCR Shannon entropy and fewer highly expanded clones than newly diagnosed patients, suggesting clonal expansion. The authors acknowledged the small sample size as a limitation that may reduce accuracy. Only peripheral blood was studied, because thyroid tissue, the primary lesion, was inaccessible. Patients with persistent disease shared more public clonotypes (about 2,700) than newly diagnosed patients did (966). Only the TCR beta chain was sequenced and analyzed. TRBV28, TRBJ1-2 and TRBJ2-5 were preferentially used in persistent disease, while TRBV20-1 and TRBJ2-1 were favored in newly diagnosed disease.

The rearrangement combines TRBV6-1 with TRBJ1-2; no D gene can be assigned with confidence. This TCR derives from a female donor with Graves disease. Specimen: peripheral blood mononuclear cells (PBMCs), collected when the disease was refractory, from a patient treated with antithyroid drugs. The base sequence is TGTGCCAGCAACTTCGTCCAATGGTCCTATGGCTACACCTTC. Translated, this gives CASNFVQWSYGYTF.